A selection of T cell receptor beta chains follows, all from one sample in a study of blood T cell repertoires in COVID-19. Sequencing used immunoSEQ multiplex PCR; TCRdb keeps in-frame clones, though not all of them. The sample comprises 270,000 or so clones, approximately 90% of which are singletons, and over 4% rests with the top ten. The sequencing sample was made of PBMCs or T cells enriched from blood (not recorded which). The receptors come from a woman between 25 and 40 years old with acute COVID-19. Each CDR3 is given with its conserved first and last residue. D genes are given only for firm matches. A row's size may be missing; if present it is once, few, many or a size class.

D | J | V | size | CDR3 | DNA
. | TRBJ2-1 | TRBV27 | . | CASSFGGAPKQFF | TGTGCCAGCAGTTTTGGGGGGGCACCCAAACAGTTCTTC
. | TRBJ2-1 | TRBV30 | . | CAWSSGDRSYNEQFF | TGTGCCTGGAGTTCGGGGGATAGGTCCTACAATGAGCAGTTCTTC
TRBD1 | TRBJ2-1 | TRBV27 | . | CASSLPGQGLREQFF | TGTGCCAGCAGTTTACCGGGACAGGGTCTGCGCGAGCAGTTCTTC
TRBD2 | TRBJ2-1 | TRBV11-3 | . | CASSSFPPTSAAYNEQFF | TGTGCCAGCAGCTCTTTCCCCCCCACTAGCGCCGCCTACAATGAGCAGTTCTTC
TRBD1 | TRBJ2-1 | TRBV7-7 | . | CASSPGIGGQGSYNEQFF | TGTGCCAGCAGCCCCGGGATAGGGGGCCAGGGGTCCTACAATGAGCAGTTCTTC
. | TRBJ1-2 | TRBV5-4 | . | CASSLQGSGYTF | TGTGCCAGCAGCTTACAGGGCAGCGGCTACACCTTC
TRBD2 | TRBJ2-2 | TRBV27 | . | CASSRAGANTGELFF | TGTGCCAGCAGCCGAGCGGGAGCGAACACCGGGGAGCTGTTTTTT
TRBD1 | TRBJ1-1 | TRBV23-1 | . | CASFPGQGRTEAFF | TGCGCCAGCTTCCCGGGACAGGGAAGGACTGAAGCTTTCTTT
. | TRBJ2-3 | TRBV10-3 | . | CAISESSMADTQYF | TGTGCCATCAGTGAGTCTAGTATGGCAGATACGCAGTATTTT
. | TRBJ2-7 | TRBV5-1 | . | CASSLEGLPGEF | TGCGCCAGCAGCTTGGAGGGACTTCCGGGAGAATTC
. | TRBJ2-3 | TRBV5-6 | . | CASRIAGTLDTQYF | TGTGCCAGCAGGATCGCAGGGACATTGGATACGCAGTATTTT
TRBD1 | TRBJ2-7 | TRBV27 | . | CASSFSQGPYEQYF | TGTGCCAGCAGTTTCTCACAGGGGCCCTACGAGCAGTACTTC
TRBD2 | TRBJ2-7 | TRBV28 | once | CASSLAGVGEQYF | TGTGCCAGCAGTTTGGCGGGAGTCGGTGAGCAGTACTTC
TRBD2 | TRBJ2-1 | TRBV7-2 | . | CASSLGREGHNEQFF | TGTGCCAGCAGCTTAGGGCGGGAGGGCCACAATGAGCAGTTCTTC
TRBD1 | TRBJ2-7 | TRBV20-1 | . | CSGDRGYEQYF | TGCAGTGGGGACAGGGGCTACGAGCAGTACTTC
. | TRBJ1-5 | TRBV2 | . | CASSEVSGQPQHF | TGTGCCAGCAGTGAGGTTTCCGGGCAGCCCCAGCATTTT
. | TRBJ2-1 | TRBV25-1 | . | CASSQGGGSYNEQFF | TGTGCCAGCAGTCAGGGAGGAGGTTCCTACAATGAGCAGTTCTTC
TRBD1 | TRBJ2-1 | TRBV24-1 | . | CATSDPDRGNEQFF | TGTGCCACCAGTGACCCAGACAGGGGAAATGAGCAGTTCTTC
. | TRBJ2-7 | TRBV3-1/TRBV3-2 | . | CASTNSGYYEQYF | TGTGCCAGCACTAATAGCGGCTACTACGAGCAGTACTTC
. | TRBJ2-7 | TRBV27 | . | CASSLLVGMEQYF | TGTGCCAGCAGTTTACTCGTCGGGATGGAGCAGTACTTC
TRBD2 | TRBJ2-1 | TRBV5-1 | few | CASSPPRTSRYNEQFF | TGCGCCAGCAGCCCCCCCAGGACTAGCCGATACAATGAGCAGTTCTTC
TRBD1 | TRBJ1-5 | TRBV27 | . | CASSLRQGADQPQHF | TGTGCCAGCAGTTTACGCCAGGGGGCCGATCAGCCCCAGCATTTT
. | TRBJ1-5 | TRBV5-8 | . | CASSLTRTVSNQPQHF | TGTGCCAGCAGCTTGACACGGACAGTTAGCAATCAGCCCCAGCATTTT
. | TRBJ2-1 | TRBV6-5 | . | CASSRGLSSYNEQFF | TGTGCCAGCAGTAGGGGATTGAGCTCCTACAATGAGCAGTTCTTC
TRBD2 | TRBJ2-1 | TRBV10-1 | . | CASSETSGRNNEQFF | TGCGCCAGCAGTGAGACTAGCGGGAGGAACAATGAGCAGTTCTTC
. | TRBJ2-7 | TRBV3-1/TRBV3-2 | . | CASSQIGLTYEQYF | TGTGCCAGCAGCCAAATTGGCTTAACCTACGAGCAGTACTTC
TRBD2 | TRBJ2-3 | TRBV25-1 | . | CASSTSGKVTDTQYF | TGTGCCAGCAGCACTAGCGGGAAGGTCACAGATACGCAGTATTTT
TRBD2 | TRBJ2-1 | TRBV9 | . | CASSPRGGRAGGNEQFF | TGTGCCAGCAGCCCCAGGGGCGGGAGGGCCGGTGGGAATGAGCAGTTCTTC
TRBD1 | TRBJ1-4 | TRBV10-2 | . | CASSGDRGPKLFF | TGCGCCAGCAGTGGGGACAGGGGACCAAAACTGTTTTTT
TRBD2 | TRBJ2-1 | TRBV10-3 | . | CAISEEAGGANEQFF | TGTGCCATCAGTGAAGAAGCGGGGGGGGCTAATGAGCAGTTCTTC
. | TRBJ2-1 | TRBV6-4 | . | CASSPGERGNNEQFF | TGTGCCAGCAGTCCGGGGGAGAGGGGAAACAATGAGCAGTTCTTC
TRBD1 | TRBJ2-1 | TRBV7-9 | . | CASVDRGSYNEQFF | TGTGCCAGCGTAGACAGGGGATCATACAATGAGCAGTTCTTC
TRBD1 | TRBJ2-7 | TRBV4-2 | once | CASRTTDRATYEQYF | TGTGCCAGCAGGACTACAGACAGGGCCACCTACGAGCAGTACTTC
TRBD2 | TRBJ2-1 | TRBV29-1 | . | CSVDGGTSGSVTTGEQFF | TGCAGCGTTGATGGGGGGACTAGCGGGAGTGTTACTACAGGTGAGCAGTTCTTC
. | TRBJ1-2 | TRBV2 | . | CASSDLQVWGYTF | TGTGCCAGCAGTGATTTACAGGTGTGGGGCTACACCTTC
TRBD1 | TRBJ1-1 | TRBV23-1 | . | CASSQAGTGKFEAFF | TGCGCCAGCAGTCAAGCCGGGACAGGTAAATTTGAAGCTTTCTTT
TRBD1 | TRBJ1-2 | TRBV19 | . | CASSITGQETSPNYGYTF | TGTGCCAGTAGTATAACGGGACAGGAGACTTCACCTAACTATGGCTACACCTTC
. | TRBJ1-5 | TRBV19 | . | CASSRRGVGQPQHF | TGTGCCAGTAGCCGGAGGGGAGTAGGTCAGCCCCAGCATTTT
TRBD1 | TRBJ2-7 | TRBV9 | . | CASSAPRQGGDEQYF | TGTGCCAGCAGCGCCCCCCGACAGGGTGGGGACGAGCAGTACTTC
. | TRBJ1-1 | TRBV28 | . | CASKSGANTEAFF | TGTGCCAGCAAATCTGGGGCGAACACTGAAGCTTTCTTT
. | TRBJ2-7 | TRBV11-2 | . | CASSLDPAISIYEQYF | TGTGCCAGCAGCTTAGACCCCGCGATCTCGATTTACGAGCAGTACTTC
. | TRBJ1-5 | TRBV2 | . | CASSEALGAGSQHF | TGTGCCAGCAGTGAAGCGCTAGGGGCAGGGTCCCAGCATTTT
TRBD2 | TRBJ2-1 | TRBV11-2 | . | CASSPMGLSSSYNEQFF | TGTGCCAGCAGCCCGATGGGACTATCGAGCTCCTACAATGAGCAGTTCTTC
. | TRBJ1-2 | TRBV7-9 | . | CASSSGANYGYTF | TGTGCCAGCAGCTCCGGAGCTAACTATGGCTACACCTTC
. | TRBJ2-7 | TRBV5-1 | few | CASRIDRTLYEQYF | TGCGCCAGCAGAATTGACAGGACCCTCTACGAGCAGTACTTC
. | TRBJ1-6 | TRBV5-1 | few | CASSLASGAGDSPLHF | TGCGCCAGCAGCTTGGCCTCCGGGGCAGGGGACTCACCCCTCCACTTT
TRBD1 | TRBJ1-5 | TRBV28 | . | CASLGTGGNQPQHF | TGTGCCAGCCTGGGGACAGGGGGTAATCAGCCCCAGCATTTT
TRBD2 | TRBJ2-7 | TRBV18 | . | CASSPPSLAGTRDEQYF | TGTGCCAGCTCACCACCGAGCCTAGCGGGGACCCGAGACGAGCAGTACTTC
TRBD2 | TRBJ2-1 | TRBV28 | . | CASSSTSGKYNEQFF | TGTGCCAGCAGTTCCACTAGCGGGAAGTACAATGAGCAGTTCTTC
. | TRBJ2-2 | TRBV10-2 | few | CASRSGLNTGELFF | TGCGCCAGCAGATCGGGACTGAACACCGGGGAGCTGTTTTTT
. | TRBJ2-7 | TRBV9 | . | CASSVEDRAWGEQYF | TGTGCCAGCAGCGTTGAGGACAGAGCATGGGGCGAGCAGTACTTC
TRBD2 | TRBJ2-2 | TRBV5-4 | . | CASSQAGVPGELFF | TGTGCCAGCAGCCAAGCGGGAGTGCCCGGGGAGCTGTTTTTT
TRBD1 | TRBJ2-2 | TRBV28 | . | CASSHDWTGGTGELFF | TGTGCCAGCAGTCACGACTGGACAGGGGGCACCGGGGAGCTGTTTTTT
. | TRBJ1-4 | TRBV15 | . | CATSRDQNEKLFF | TGTGCCACCAGCAGAGATCAGAATGAAAAACTGTTTTTT
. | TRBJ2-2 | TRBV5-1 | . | CASSLAELTTGELFF | TGCGCCAGCAGCTTGGCCGAACTGACAACCGGGGAGCTGTTTTTT
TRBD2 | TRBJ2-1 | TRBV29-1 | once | CSVEDLPSGGLDEQFF | TGCAGCGTTGAAGATCTTCCTAGCGGGGGGTTAGATGAGCAGTTCTTC
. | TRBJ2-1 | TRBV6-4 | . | CASSDSSGEGNEQFF | TGTGCCAGCAGTGACTCTAGCGGTGAAGGCAATGAGCAGTTCTTC